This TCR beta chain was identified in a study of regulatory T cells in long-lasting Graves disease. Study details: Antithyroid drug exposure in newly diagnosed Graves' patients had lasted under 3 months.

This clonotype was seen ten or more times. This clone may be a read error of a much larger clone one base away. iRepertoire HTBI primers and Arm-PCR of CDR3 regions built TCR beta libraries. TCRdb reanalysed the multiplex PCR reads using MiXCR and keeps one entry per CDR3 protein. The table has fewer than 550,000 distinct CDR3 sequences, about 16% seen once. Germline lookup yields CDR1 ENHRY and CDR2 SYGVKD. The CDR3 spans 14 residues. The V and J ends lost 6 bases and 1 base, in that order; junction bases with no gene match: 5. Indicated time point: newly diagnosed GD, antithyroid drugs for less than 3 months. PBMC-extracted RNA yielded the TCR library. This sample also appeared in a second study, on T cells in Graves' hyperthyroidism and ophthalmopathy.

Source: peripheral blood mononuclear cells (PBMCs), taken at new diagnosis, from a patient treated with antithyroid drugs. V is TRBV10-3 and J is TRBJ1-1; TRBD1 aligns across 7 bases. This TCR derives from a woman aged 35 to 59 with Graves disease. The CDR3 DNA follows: TGTGCCATCAGCTCCGGGACAGCGAACACTGAAGCTTTCTTT. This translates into CAISSGTANTEAFF.